The clone carrying this T cell receptor (beta chain) was counted at least ten times. What it binds is not known. The CDR3 contains 18 residues. Trimming removed 2 bases from V and 7 bases from J; junction bases left unmatched: 14. The V gene's germline CDR1 is LNHDA and CDR2 SQIVND (reference sequence). Combining iRepertoire HTBI primers with Arm-PCR of CDR3 regions, the authors built TCR beta libraries. TCRdb passed the multiplex PCR reads through MiXCR, listing each CDR3 protein once. The table records about 200,000 distinct CDR3 sequences, approximately 20% of them present only once. Time point indicated: newly diagnosed GD, antithyroid drugs for less than 3 months. RNA from PBMCs was the source of the TCR library. The sample is drawn from a study of regulatory T cells in long-lasting Graves disease. Points from the study as a whole: Relative to new patients (around 1,000), persistent patients exhibited greater sharing of public clonotypes (around 2,800). Favoring TRBV28, TRBJ1-2 and TRBJ2-5 was a feature seen in persistent disease.

The material was peripheral blood mononuclear cells (PBMCs), obtained at new diagnosis, from a patient treated with antithyroid drugs. The clonotype was recovered from a female donor with Graves disease. The chain combines TRBV19 with TRBJ2-1; 10 bases line up with TRBD2. Written as DNA, the CDR3 is TGTGCCAGTAGTATAAGGTCTAGCGGGAGTGGGAAGAGAAATGAGCAGTTCTTC. This gives the protein CASSIRSSGSGKRNEQFF.